These 5 T cell receptor beta chains came from one sample sequenced in a study of T-cell reconstitution after alpha-beta-depleted transplantation in children. Unique molecular identifiers were incorporated when the TCRbeta library was constructed. TCRdb re-derived calls from the PCR reads in MiXCR, one entry per CDR3 protein. The data show 900,000 or so distinct CDR3 sequences, around 15% seen once. This specimen was PBMCs, mostly from graft donor cells, taken 360 days after TCRalphabeta/CD19-depleted stem cell transplant. The receptor set was obtained from a male patient under 18 who had a stem cell transplant for acute lymphoblastic leukemia, so the T cells may come from the graft donor.

This clonotype has just a few counts. V and J are TRBV5-4 and TRBJ2-3; possible D gene TRBD2, 7 bases. There are 16 residues in the CDR3. V lost 0 bases, J lost 3 bases, and 14 bases lay in between. Germline CDR1 reads SGHNT; CDR2 reads YYREEE (reference sequence). The CDR3 region has the DNA TGTGCCAGCAGCTTGGCCGGGGGGCGTCTGACAGATACGCAGTATTTT. This gives the protein CASSLAGGRLTDTQYF.

This rearrangement joins TRBV18 to TRBJ2-7, with 14 nucleotides matching TRBD2. The CDR3 consists of 15 residues. V shed 0 bases and J 6 bases; nucleotides not matched to a gene: 1. Germline-derived CDR1 and CDR2 are KGHSH and LQKENI. CDR3 region: CASSPPGLAGAEQYF. CDR3 in DNA: TGTGCCAGCTCACCACCGGGACTAGCGGGAGCCGAGCAGTACTTC.

V and J are TRBV5-1 and TRBJ2-7; 7 bases align to TRBD2. The V segment lost 4 bases and the J segment 2 bases; nucleotides outside the gene matches: 6. Per germline, CDR1 SGHRS and CDR2 YFSETQ. The CDR3 consists of 14 residues. The CDR3 region has the DNA TGCGCCAGCAGCCTCCGGGACTACCCCTACGAGCAGTACGTC. This encodes CASSLRDYPYEQYV.

This chain links TRBV3-1 with TRBJ2-7; 8 positions agree with TRBD2. The CDR3 spans 18 residues. V trimming: 0 bases; J trimming: 0 bases; junction bases outside the gene matches: 10. Germline CDR1 is LGHDT and CDR2 is YNNKEL (reference sequence). Here the CDR3 reads CASSQDRAGVVYSYEQYF. Here the CDR3 DNA reads TGTGCCAGCAGCCAAGATCGAGCGGGAGTTGTTTACTCCTACGAGCAGTACTTC.

The V gene is TRBV18, the J gene TRBJ2-7; possible D gene TRBD1, 6 bases. V dropped 0 bases and J dropped 2 bases, with 8 bases sitting between them. Per the germline V gene, CDR1 is KGHSH and CDR2 is LQKENI. The CDR3 extends over 14 amino acids. The CDR3, as DNA: TGTGCCAGCTCACCACCCAGACAGGCCTACGAGCAGTACTTC. Translating gives CASSPPRQAYEQYF.